The 5 T cell receptor beta chains given below trace back to one sample, sequenced in a study of T-cell memory formation after mild COVID-19. In TCRdb, the 5' RACE reads were re-called with MiXCR into one record per CDR3 protein. Of about 340,000 distinct CDR3 sequences in the sample, around 21% were seen once. Material for sequencing was PBMCs or a T cell subset sorted from them (not recorded which). The source is an adult woman who had mild COVID-19 (a few samples of this study predate the infection). Cell type and time point are not known.

This clonotype occurred a few times. This sequence joins TRBV7-8 and TRBJ1-5; D call uncertain. The CDR3 has 17 residues. The germline V and J ends were trimmed by 5 bases and 0 bases, with 17 bases remaining between them. CDR1 and CDR2 (germline): SGHVS, FQNEAQ. The CDR3 sequence: CASSISTWEPSNQPQHF. CDR3 DNA sequence: TGTGCCAGCAGCATCTCGACATGGGAACCTAGCAATCAGCCCCAGCATTTT. The whole variable domain, remainder taken from reference TRBV7-8 and TRBJ1-5, is GAGVSQSPRYKVAKRGQDVALRCDPISGHVSLFWYQQALGQGPEFLTYFQNEAQLDKSGLPSDRFFAERPEGSVSTLKIQRTQQEDSAVYLCASSISTWEPSNQPQHFGDGTRLSIL.

This clonotype turned up a few times. The rearrangement uses TRBV12-3 or TRBV12-4 and TRBJ1-2; D is undetermined. V was pared by 5 bases and J by 7 bases, with 8 bases between. The CDR3 covers 11 residues. CDR3 in DNA: TGTGCCAGCAGTACTATAGTTGGCTACACCTTC. Protein sequence: CASSTIVGYTF.

This clonotype was detected a few times. This chain joins TRBV10-3 and TRBJ2-7; D may be TRBD1 (6 bases). The CDR3 is made up of 11 amino acids. The V end lost 8 bases, the J end lost 9 bases, and 14 bases lay between the germline ends. CDR1 and CDR2 from the germline V gene are ENHRY and SYGVKD. In DNA, the CDR3 is TGTGCCATCGCCGCAGGGGCCGGGCAGTACTTC. This gives the protein CAIAAGAGQYF.

This clonotype has more than one count but fewer than ten. This chain connects TRBV20-1 to TRBJ2-1, with 13 positions matching TRBD2. Germline V gene sequence: CDR1 DFQATT, CDR2 SNEGSKA (reference sequence). CDR3 length equals 14 residues. V trimming: 3 bases; J trimming: 8 bases; junction bases outside the gene matches: 4. This CDR3 reads CSASPGLAGYEQFF. CDR3 coding DNA: TGCAGTGCTAGCCCGGGACTAGCGGGGTATGAGCAGTTCTTC.

This clonotype was observed a handful of times. The rearrangement uses TRBV6-5 and TRBJ2-2; 7 nucleotides match TRBD1. The germline V gene encodes CDR1 MNHEY and CDR2 SVGAGI. V shed 0 bases and J 6 bases; nucleotides not matched to a gene: 4. The CDR3 length is 15 residues. This chain's CDR3 is CASSYSSQGAGELFF. As DNA, the CDR3 is TGTGCCAGCAGTTACTCGAGCCAGGGGGCCGGGGAGCTGTTTTTT.